One sample yielded the 26 T cell receptor beta chains listed below, sequenced in a study of cytomegalovirus exposure and HLA in healthy donors. Primers for the PCR totalled 60 Vbeta and 13 Jbeta. Assay used: immunoSEQ multiplex PCR; TCRdb lists only in-frame clones, some missing. The table lists approximately 150,000 clones, 77% of them singletons. Sequences were obtained from PBMCs. Every receptor here comes from a woman between 25 and 40 years old in good health and CMV-seronegative.

This clone has a single count. This sequence joins TRBV27 and TRBJ2-7; the D is unclear. The ends were cut back, 3 bases at V and 0 bases at J, with 6 bases in the middle. The germline CDR1 and CDR2 sequences are MNHEY and SMNVEV (reference sequence). CDR3 length equals 13 residues. The CDR3 nucleotides read TGTGCCAGCAGTTTTAGTCTCTCCTACGAGCAGTACTTC. This codes for CASSFSLSYEQYF.

The genes are TRBV7-3 and TRBJ2-3, with a possible D match to TRBD2 (5 bases). There are 15 residues in the CDR3. Germline V gene data show CDR1 as SGHTA and CDR2 as FQGTGA. V was trimmed by 2 bases and J by 2 bases, leaving 11 bases between them. As DNA, the CDR3 is TGTGCCAGCAGCTTAGAAGGACTTTACACAGATACGCAGTATTTT. Translation: CASSLEGLYTDTQYF.

V gene TRBV27 combines with J gene TRBJ2-3, with a weak D call TRBD1 (5 bases). The germline CDR1 and CDR2 sequences are MNHEY and SMNVEV (reference sequence). The germline V and J ends were trimmed by 6 bases and 0 bases, with 7 bases remaining between them. The length of the CDR3 is 13 residues. CDR3 sequence (DNA): TGTGCCAGCAGGACAGCTAGCACAGATACGCAGTATTTT. It encodes CASRTASTDTQYF.

This sequence joins TRBV4-1 and TRBJ2-1; maybe TRBD2 (5 bases). Germline V lookup: CDR1 MGHRA, CDR2 YSYEKL. There are 15 residues in the CDR3. V lost 0 bases and J 7 bases, leaving 13 bases between the germline ends. CDR3: CASSQESTGKNEQFF. The DNA of the CDR3 is TGCGCCAGCAGCCAAGAGTCGACCGGGAAAAATGAGCAGTTCTTC.

The chain is built from TRBV5-6 and TRBJ2-7, with a tentative D call TRBD2 (5 bases). CDR1 and CDR2 (germline): SGHDT, YYEEEE. V was pared by 1 base and J by 9 bases, with 8 bases between. The CDR3 sequence is 11 residues long. The CDR3 sequence: CASSLNAGQYF. CDR3 in DNA: TGTGCCAGCAGCTTGAATGCGGGGCAGTACTTC. Full variable domain (outside the CDR3, taken from reference TRBV5-6 and TRBJ2-7): DAGVTQSPTHLIKTRGQQVTLRCSPKSGHDTVSWYQQALGQGPQFIFQYYEEEERQRGNFPDRFSGHQFPNYSSELNVNALLLGDSALYLCASSLNAGQYFGPGTRLTVT.

The chain couples TRBV19 to TRBJ2-3; 8 bases agree with TRBD2. V shed 3 bases, J shed 0 bases, and the junction held 5 bases outside the gene matches. CDR3 size: 16 residues. Germline-derived CDR1 and CDR2 are LNHDA and SQIVND (reference sequence). CDR3 nucleotides: TGTGCCAGTAGTATCCCAGCGGGGGATAGCACAGATACGCAGTATTTT. Protein sequence: CASSIPAGDSTDTQYF.

The chain links TRBV5-1 to TRBJ2-5, with 14 bases lining up with TRBD2. This CDR3 spans 14 amino acids. Germline CDR1 is SGHRS and CDR2 is YFSETQ. With 4 bases clipped from V and 10 bases from J, the junction kept 6 bases outside the gene matches. CDR3 sequence (DNA): TGCGCCAGCAGCCTGGGACTAGCGGGGGACTTCCAGTACTTC. Amino acids: CASSLGLAGDFQYF.

The V and J genes are TRBV7-3 and TRBJ1-1; no clear D. V was clipped by 5 bases and J by 0 bases, with 7 bases between them. Germline V lookup: CDR1 SGHTA, CDR2 FQGTGA. The CDR3 has 13 residues. Here the CDR3 DNA reads TGTGCCAGCAGCCAACATATGAACACTGAAGCTTTCTTT. It codes for CASSQHMNTEAFF.

This clone has a single count. Here the CDR3 reads CASSLVSGLEQYF. As DNA, the CDR3 is TGTGCCAGCAGCTTGGTTTCAGGGCTCGAGCAGTACTTC. This sequence joins TRBV5-6 and TRBJ2-7, with D possibly matching TRBD1 (5 bases). Germline values: CDR1 SGHDT, CDR2 YYEEEE. CDR3 length: 13 residues. The germline V and J ends were trimmed by 0 bases and 6 bases, with 10 bases remaining between them.

The chain uses TRBV9 and TRBJ2-2; maybe TRBD1 (5 bases). V shed 1 base and J shed 5 bases, with 9 bases lying between them. This CDR3 contains 14 residues. Germline CDR1 SGDLS, CDR2 YYNGEE. CDR3 DNA sequence: TGTGCCAGCAGCGTATCACAGGCGACCGGGGAGCTGTTTTTT. Translation: CASSVSQATGELFF.

The chain uses TRBV18 and TRBJ2-7; TRBD1 is a possible D gene (6 bases). V was cut by 6 bases and J by 2 bases, with 14 bases left in between. The length of the CDR3 is 14 residues. Germline assignment: CDR1 KGHSH and CDR2 LQKENI. The CDR3 protein is CASSPSTGPYEQYF. The CDR3 bases are TGTGCCAGCTCCCCTTCGACAGGTCCCTACGAGCAGTACTTC.

The chain carries TRBV5-4 and TRBJ2-5; possible D gene TRBD1, 6 bases. The germline gives CDR1 SGHNT, CDR2 YYREEE (reference sequence). With 4 bases removed from V and 2 bases from J, the gap between germline ends came to 9 bases. This CDR3 is built from 13 residues. This chain's CDR3 is CASSAQGQETQYF. As DNA, the CDR3 is TGTGCCAGCAGCGCCCAGGGGCAAGAGACCCAGTACTTC.

V usage is TRBV18 and J usage is TRBJ1-1; D not resolved. Trimming took off 4 bases at V and 3 bases at J, with 15 bases between the two ends. From germline, CDR1 is KGHSH and CDR2 LQKENI. This CDR3 has 15 amino acids. For the CDR3, the DNA is TGTGCCAGCTCACTAAACGGGTGGATCGACACTGAAGCTTTCTTT. Its protein is CASSLNGWIDTEAFF. The full variable domain, completed using reference TRBV18 and TRBJ1-1, is NAGVMQNPRHLVRRRGQEARLRCSPMKGHSHVYWYRQLPEEGLKFMVYLQKENIIDESGMPKERFSAEFPKEGPSILRIQQVVRGDSAAYFCASSLNGWIDTEAFFGQGTRLTVV.

The chain recombines TRBV27 with TRBJ2-1; weak D call: TRBD1 (6 bases). In germline, CDR1 is MNHEY, CDR2 SMNVEV (reference sequence). The CDR3 is made up of 16 amino acids. V dropped 5 bases and J dropped 1 base, with 15 bases sitting between them. CDR3 protein: CASSRISRGSYNEQFF. CDR3 coding DNA: TGTGCCAGCAGTCGTATCAGTAGGGGGTCCTACAATGAGCAGTTCTTC.

The chain couples TRBV6-1 to TRBJ1-2; D is uncertain. The CDR3 covers 16 residues. Trimming removed 2 bases from V and 8 bases from J, with 21 bases in between. Germline CDR1 reads MNHNS; CDR2 reads SASEGT. The CDR3 spells CASSELGVPQVGGYTF. CDR3 nucleotide sequence: TGTGCCAGCAGTGAACTCGGGGTCCCCCAGGTCGGCGGCTACACCTTC.

The chain links TRBV13 to TRBJ2-2; 7 bases are shared with TRBD1. Germline V gives CDR1 PRHDT, CDR2 FYEKMQ (reference sequence). The ends lost 5 bases at V and 10 bases at J; junction bases unmatched: 31. There are 21 residues in the CDR3. The CDR3 loop is CASSPSTGTDNGDPSYVELFF. CDR3 coding DNA: TGTGCCAGCAGCCCCTCGACCGGGACAGACAACGGGGACCCCTCTTACGTGGAGCTGTTTTTT.

This chain joins TRBV6-5 and TRBJ1-6; D not certain. Germline V CDR1 and CDR2: MNHEY, SVGAGI. V shed 0 bases and J shed 7 bases, with 13 bases lying between them. The CDR3 covers 16 residues. The CDR3 DNA sequence: TGTGCCAGCAGTTACTCGAGTATATTACGAAATTCACCCCTCCACTTT. Translation: CASSYSSILRNSPLHF.

The gene calls are TRBV6-5 and TRBJ2-7, with TRBD1 matching over 7 bases. Germline CDR1 reads MNHEY; CDR2 reads SVGAGI. CDR3 length equals 16 residues. V lost 4 bases, J lost 3 bases, and 12 bases stayed unmatched. The CDR3 spells CASSSPPATGHYEQYF. The CDR3 DNA follows: TGTGCCAGCAGTTCCCCCCCCGCGACAGGGCACTACGAGCAGTACTTC.

This CDR3 reads CASSVTGGTPLDTEAFF. As DNA, the CDR3 is TGTGCCAGCAGCGTTACAGGGGGTACCCCCTTGGACACTGAAGCTTTCTTT. The chain recombines TRBV9 with TRBJ1-1, with 8 bases that match TRBD1. J gave up 3 bases and V 2 bases, and 12 bases lay outside the gene matches. The CDR3 contains 17 residues. Germline V CDR1 and CDR2: SGDLS, YYNGEE.

The V gene is TRBV4-1, the J gene TRBJ2-1, with TRBD2 matching 15 bases. The V segment lost 4 bases and the J segment 8 bases; nucleotides outside the gene matches: 6. CDR1 is MGHRA and CDR2 is YSYEKL in the germline V gene. CDR3 length equals 16 residues. This CDR3 reads CASSRTGTSGRHEQFF. As DNA, the CDR3 is TGCGCCAGCAGCCGAACCGGGACTAGCGGGAGGCATGAGCAGTTCTTC.

This chain connects TRBV27 to TRBJ2-5; D might be TRBD2 (5 bases). V was shortened by 4 bases and J by 4 bases, with 13 bases between the two germline ends. The CDR3 covers 14 residues. Germline-derived CDR1 and CDR2 are MNHEY and SMNVEV (reference sequence). For the CDR3, the DNA is TGTGCCAGCAGTTGGGCCGGGATGGGAGAGACCCAGTACTTC. It specifies CASSWAGMGETQYF.

This sequence joins TRBV28 and TRBJ1-2, with D unresolved. V lost 8 bases and J 5 bases, leaving 15 bases between the germline ends. This CDR3 comprises 13 residues. Germline V gene lookup returns CDR1 MDHEN and CDR2 SYDVKM. CDR3 loop: CASWSGREYGYTF. For the CDR3, the DNA is TGTGCCAGCTGGAGTGGCCGAGAGTATGGCTACACCTTC.

This chain joins TRBV18 and TRBJ2-5, with D possibly TRBD1 on 5 matching bases. CDR1 KGHSH and CDR2 LQKENI come from the germline V gene. Trimming shortened V by 1 base and J by 4 bases, and 10 bases separated the two germline ends. The length of the CDR3 is 14 residues. CDR3 region: CASSPQGFAETQYF. The DNA of the CDR3 is TGTGCCAGCTCACCACAGGGGTTCGCAGAGACCCAGTACTTC. Based on the CDR3 plus reference TRBV18 and TRBJ2-5, the full variable domain is NAGVMQNPRHLVRRRGQEARLRCSPMKGHSHVYWYRQLPEEGLKFMVYLQKENIIDESGMPKERFSAEFPKEGPSILRIQQVVRGDSAAYFCASSPQGFAETQYFGPGTRLLVL.

This rearrangement joins TRBV2 to TRBJ1-5, with D uncertain. This CDR3 comprises 15 residues. Per the germline V gene, CDR1 is SNHLY and CDR2 is FYNNEI. V was clipped by 1 base and J by 5 bases, with 12 bases between them. The CDR3 protein is CASSEDSGGDQPQHF. For the CDR3, the DNA is TGTGCCAGCAGTGAAGATTCGGGCGGGGATCAGCCCCAGCATTTT.

This clone was observed a few times. The V call is TRBV2, the J call TRBJ1-1; D unresolved. CDR3 size: 12 residues. V lost 8 bases, J lost 1 base, and 8 bases lay in between. The germline gives CDR1 SNHLY, CDR2 FYNNEI. Here the CDR3 DNA reads TGTGCCAGCCTTCGGGGGAACACTGAAGCTTTCTTT. This encodes CASLRGNTEAFF. Variable domain in full (rest from reference TRBV2 and TRBJ1-1): EPEVTQTPSHQVTQMGQEVILRCVPISNHLYFYWYRQILGQKVEFLVSFYNNEISEKSEIFDDQFSVERPDGSNFTLKIRSTKLEDSAMYFCASLRGNTEAFFGQGTRLTVV.

The V call is TRBV4-3, the J call TRBJ2-3; tentatively, D is TRBD2 (6 bases). This CDR3 spans 17 amino acids. The ends were cut back, 0 bases at V and 2 bases at J, with 15 bases in the middle. The germline V gene encodes CDR1 LGHNA and CDR2 YSLEER. The DNA of the CDR3 is TGCGCCAGCAGCCAAGAGCGGGGAAGCGGATTCACAGATACGCAGTATTTT. It specifies CASSQERGSGFTDTQYF.